The 21 T cell receptor beta chains listed next were all sequenced from one sample in a study of T cell repertoires in cytomegalovirus infection. Each CDR3 protein is one row after TCRdb ran MiXCR on the reads. In the table there are some 220,000 distinct CDR3 sequences, approximately 6.7% of which are singletons. The sample comprised PBMCs. Receptors were obtained from a human donor in good health (CMV status not recorded). Some clones in this sample may be carry-over from other donors' samples.

This clonotype was counted ten times or more. The chain is built from TRBV9 and TRBJ2-5; D tentatively reads TRBD1 or TRBD2 (7 bases each). The germline V gene has CDR1 SGDLS and CDR2 YYNGEE. The CDR3 totals 15 residues. Trimming cost V 2 bases and J 5 bases, with 16 bases left between them. The CDR3 loop is CASSVSPGGQETQYF. The CDR3, as DNA: TGTGCCAGCAGCGTTAGCCCGGGGGGACAGGAGACCCAGTACTTC. Together with reference TRBV9 and TRBJ2-5, the CDR3 gives the full variable domain: DSGVTQTPKHLITATGQRVTLRCSPRSGDLSVYWYQQSLDQGLQFLIQYYNGEERAKGNILERFSAQQFPDLHSELNLSSLELGDSALYFCASSVSPGGQETQYFGPGTRLLVL.

The table lists this clonotype with a few counts. The chain is built from TRBV11-3 and TRBJ2-1, with D perhaps matching TRBD1 (6 bases). This CDR3 has 16 amino acids. Germline V gene lookup returns CDR1 SGHNT and CDR2 YENEEA. The V gene lost 4 bases and the J gene lost 2 bases, with 15 bases spanning the gap. DNA of the CDR3: TGTGCCAGCAGCTCCTGGGGGCGCGCTCCCTACAATGAGCAGTTCTTC. It encodes CASSSWGRAPYNEQFF.

This clonotype was observed at least ten times. The V gene is TRBV11-2, the J gene TRBJ2-2; 10 nucleotides agree with TRBD2. Trimming at V came to 0 bases and at J to 3 bases, leaving 1 base not matched to a gene. This CDR3 contains 16 residues. Germline V gene data show CDR1 as SGHAT and CDR2 as FQNNGV. The CDR3 loop is CASSLELAGDTGELFF. CDR3 DNA sequence: TGTGCCAGCAGCTTAGAGCTAGCGGGGGACACCGGGGAGCTGTTTTTT.

This clonotype appeared many times. The chain links TRBV28 to TRBJ2-1; D unresolved. Germline V CDR1 and CDR2: MDHEN, SYDVKM. This CDR3 spans 15 amino acids. V was pared by 5 bases and J by 0 bases, with 11 bases between. CDR3 sequence (DNA): TGTGCCAGCAGTCCCAAGCCCCTCTCCTACAATGAGCAGTTCTTC. Protein product: CASSPKPLSYNEQFF.

In its sample, this clonotype was seen many times. The chain combines TRBV2 with TRBJ1-4, with a possible D match to TRBD1 (5 bases). Germline loops: CDR1 SNHLY, CDR2 FYNNEI. The CDR3 consists of 13 residues. V was shortened by 6 bases and J by 4 bases, with 9 bases between the two germline ends. CDR3 sequence (DNA): TGTGCCAGCAGGAGGGACGGTAATGAAAAACTGTTTTTT. This sequence encodes CASRRDGNEKLFF.

This clonotype was counted ten times or more. The chain links TRBV7-9 to TRBJ1-1, with no clear D. The CDR3 extends over 14 amino acids. Germline V gene lookup returns CDR1 SEHNR and CDR2 FQNEAQ (reference sequence). V was cut by 5 bases and J by 3 bases, with 13 bases left in between. CDR3 nucleotides: TGTGCCAGCAGCCCTGCAATCATTTACACTGAAGCTTTCTTT. As protein: CASSPAIIYTEAFF. Full variable domain (outside the CDR3, taken from reference TRBV7-9 and TRBJ1-1): DTGVSQNPRHKITKRGQNVTFRCDPISEHNRLYWYRQTLGQGPEFLTYFQNEAQLEKSRLLSDRFSAERPKGSFSTLEIQRTEQGDSAMYLCASSPAIIYTEAFFGQGTRLTVV.

This clonotype occurred many times. V usage is TRBV2 and J usage is TRBJ2-1, with TRBD2 as a possible D gene (5 bases). Trimming shortened V by 7 bases and J by 8 bases, and 15 bases separated the two germline ends. In germline, CDR1 is SNHLY, CDR2 FYNNEI. The CDR3 extends over 13 amino acids. This chain's CDR3 is CASIESSDYEQFF. The DNA of the CDR3 is TGTGCCAGCATCGAAAGCTCGGACTATGAGCAGTTCTTC.

This clonotype was counted at least ten times. The rearrangement joins TRBV29-1 to TRBJ2-1, with D uncertain. With 0 bases removed from V and 2 bases from J, the gap between germline ends came to 11 bases. The CDR3 is 15 residues long. Germline lookup yields CDR1 SQVTM and CDR2 ANQGSEA. As DNA, the CDR3 is TGCAGCGTTGAAGATCGCCGGGTTACCTACAATGAGCAGTTCTTC. As protein: CSVEDRRVTYNEQFF.

This clonotype was seen at least ten times. V and J are TRBV20-1 and TRBJ1-3, with D unresolved. The germline CDR1 and CDR2 sequences are DFQATT and SNEGSKA (reference sequence). CDR3 size: 14 residues. Trimming shortened V by 6 bases and J by 0 bases, and 12 bases separated the two germline ends. The DNA of the CDR3 is TGCAGTGCGATAGAGGCCTTCTCTGGAAACACCATATATTTT. It codes for CSAIEAFSGNTIYF.

The table lists this clonotype with many counts. The chain uses TRBV20-1 and TRBJ2-3; 8 positions agree with TRBD2. The V segment lost 3 bases and the J segment 1 base; nucleotides outside the gene matches: 3. Germline values: CDR1 DFQATT, CDR2 SNEGSKA (reference sequence). There are 14 residues in the CDR3. In DNA, the CDR3 is TGCAGTGCTAGCGGGGGGGCCCGCACAGATACGCAGTATTTT. Translated: CSASGGARTDTQYF.

This clonotype was seen repeatedly, ten times or more. The chain joins TRBV5-1 to TRBJ2-4; D tentatively reads TRBD1 or TRBD2 (5 bases each). This CDR3 comprises 14 residues. The V end was cut by 4 bases, the J end by 6 bases, with 14 bases between. CDR1 SGHRS and CDR2 YFSETQ come from the germline V gene. The DNA for the CDR3 is TGCGCCAGCAGCCCGACTCCGGGGACAAACATTCAGTACTTC. Amino acids: CASSPTPGTNIQYF.

This clonotype came up many times. The CDR3 sequence is CASSLAATNEKLFF. As DNA, the CDR3 is TGTGCCAGCAGTTTAGCAGCAACTAATGAAAAACTGTTTTTT. The chain is built from TRBV6-1 and TRBJ1-4; D is undetermined. CDR1 and CDR2 (germline): MNHNS, SASEGT. The CDR3 is made up of 14 amino acids. Between the trimmed V and J ends, which lost 5 bases and 0 bases, there was a span of 7 bases.

V gene TRBV7-9 combines with J gene TRBJ1-1; TRBD1 matches 10 bases. From germline, CDR1 is SEHNR and CDR2 FQNEAQ (reference sequence). V shed 3 bases, J shed 5 bases, and the junction held 9 bases outside the gene matches. CDR3 length: 16 amino acids. The CDR3, as DNA: TGTGCCAGCAGCTTTGCCACGCCGGGACAGGGGACTGAAGCTTTCTTT. Residues: CASSFATPGQGTEAFF. The full variable domain, rest sourced from reference TRBV7-9 and TRBJ1-1, is DTGVSQNPRHKITKRGQNVTFRCDPISEHNRLYWYRQTLGQGPEFLTYFQNEAQLEKSRLLSDRFSAERPKGSFSTLEIQRTEQGDSAMYLCASSFATPGQGTEAFFGQGTRLTVV.

This clonotype was counted many times. The V gene is TRBV10-3, the J gene TRBJ2-1; no definite D call. The CDR3 is 15 amino acids. V was trimmed by 0 bases and J by 3 bases, leaving 9 bases between them. Per the germline V gene, CDR1 is ENHRY and CDR2 is SYGVKD. CDR3 residues: CAISESGTSYNEQFF. The CDR3 DNA is TGTGCCATCAGTGAGTCAGGTACAAGCTACAATGAGCAGTTCTTC.

This rearrangement joins TRBV20-1 to TRBJ2-1; 10 bases are shared with TRBD2. CDR3 size: 14 residues. The germline V gene encodes CDR1 DFQATT and CDR2 SNEGSKA (reference sequence). J gave up 0 bases and V 7 bases, and 3 bases lay outside the gene matches. As DNA, the CDR3 is TGCAGTGGAGCGGGGGGGAGCTCCTACAATGAGCAGTTCTTC. This sequence encodes CSGAGGSSYNEQFF.

This clonotype occurred many times. J is TRBJ2-4 and V is TRBV18; D is perhaps TRBD2 (5 bases). Trimming removed 1 base from V and 8 bases from J, with 15 bases in between. Per the germline V gene, CDR1 is KGHSH and CDR2 is LQKENI. CDR3 size: 15 residues. CDR3 loop: CASSPRRERRHIQYF. Written as DNA, the CDR3 is TGTGCCAGCTCACCACGAAGGGAGAGGAGGCACATTCAGTACTTC.

The V gene is TRBV28, the J gene TRBJ2-7; perhaps TRBD1 as D (5 bases). This CDR3 is 11 amino acids long. Germline V gene lookup returns CDR1 MDHEN and CDR2 SYDVKM. V lost 3 bases and J lost 6, with 6 bases in between. This chain's CDR3 is CASSFTGEQYF. CDR3 in DNA: TGTGCCAGCAGTTTTACAGGCGAGCAGTACTTC.

This clonotype has a handful of counts. J is TRBJ2-3 and V is TRBV2; D gene uncertain. Trimming left V 6 bases short and J 0 bases short, with 7 bases between. The CDR3 sequence is 13 residues long. Germline CDR1 and CDR2: SNHLY and FYNNEI. CDR3 loop: CASRQISTDTQYF. In DNA, the CDR3 is TGTGCCAGCAGACAGATTAGCACAGATACGCAGTATTTT.

This clonotype was seen at least ten times. The rearrangement joins TRBV20-1 to TRBJ1-5; 9 bases fit TRBD1. V shed 6 bases and J 5 bases; nucleotides not matched to a gene: 5. CDR3 length equals 13 residues. Looked up from germline, CDR1 is DFQATT and CDR2 is SNEGSKA (reference sequence). Here the CDR3 reads CSATGQGHQPQHF. The CDR3 nucleotides are TGCAGTGCCACCGGACAGGGGCATCAGCCCCAGCATTTT.

This clonotype was counted many times. The rearrangement joins TRBV7-2 to TRBJ1-6; D is perhaps TRBD1 (5 bases). There are 19 residues in the CDR3. CDR1 and CDR2 (germline): SGHTA, FQGNSA. Trimming removed 2 bases at V and 5 bases at J, with 22 bases between. CDR3 residues: CASSLYLLTRGTNNSPLHF. Here the CDR3 DNA reads TGTGCCAGCAGCTTATACCTTTTGACCCGGGGCACCAATAATTCACCCCTCCACTTT. The full variable domain, with the rest looked up from reference TRBV7-2 and TRBJ1-6, is GAGVSQSPSNKVTEKGKDVELRCDPISGHTALYWYRQSLGQGLEFLIYFQGNSAPDKSGLPSDRFSAERTGGSVSTLTIQRTQQEDSAVYLCASSLYLLTRGTNNSPLHFGNGTRLTVT.

Concerning this clonotype: One end of the junction is discordant with germline, which a read error may explain. The rearrangement uses TRBV28 and TRBJ1-5, with D unclear. The CDR3 sequence is 13 residues long. Germline CDR1 MDHEN, CDR2 SYDVKM. The CDR3 loop is CASSFGELQSQHF. CDR3 DNA sequence: TGTGCCAGCAGTTTTGGGGAGCTTCAGTCCCAGCATTTT.